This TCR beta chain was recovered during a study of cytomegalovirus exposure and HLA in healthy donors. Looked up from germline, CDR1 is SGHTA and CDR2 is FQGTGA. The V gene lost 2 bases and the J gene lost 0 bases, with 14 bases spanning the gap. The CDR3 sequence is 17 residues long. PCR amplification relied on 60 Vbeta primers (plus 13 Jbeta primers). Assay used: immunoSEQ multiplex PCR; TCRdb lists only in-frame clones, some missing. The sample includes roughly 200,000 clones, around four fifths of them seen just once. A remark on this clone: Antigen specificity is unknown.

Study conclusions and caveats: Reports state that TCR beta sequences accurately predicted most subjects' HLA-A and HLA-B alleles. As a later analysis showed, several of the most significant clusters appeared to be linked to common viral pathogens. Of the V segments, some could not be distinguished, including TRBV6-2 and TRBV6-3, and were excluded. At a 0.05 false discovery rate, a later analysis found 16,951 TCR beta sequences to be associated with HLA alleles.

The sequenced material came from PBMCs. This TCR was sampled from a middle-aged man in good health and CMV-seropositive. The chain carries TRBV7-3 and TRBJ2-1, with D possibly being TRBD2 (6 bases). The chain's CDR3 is CASSLEASGSSYNEQFF. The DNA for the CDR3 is TGTGCCAGCAGCTTAGAGGCGTCCGGGAGCTCCTACAATGAGCAGTTCTTC.